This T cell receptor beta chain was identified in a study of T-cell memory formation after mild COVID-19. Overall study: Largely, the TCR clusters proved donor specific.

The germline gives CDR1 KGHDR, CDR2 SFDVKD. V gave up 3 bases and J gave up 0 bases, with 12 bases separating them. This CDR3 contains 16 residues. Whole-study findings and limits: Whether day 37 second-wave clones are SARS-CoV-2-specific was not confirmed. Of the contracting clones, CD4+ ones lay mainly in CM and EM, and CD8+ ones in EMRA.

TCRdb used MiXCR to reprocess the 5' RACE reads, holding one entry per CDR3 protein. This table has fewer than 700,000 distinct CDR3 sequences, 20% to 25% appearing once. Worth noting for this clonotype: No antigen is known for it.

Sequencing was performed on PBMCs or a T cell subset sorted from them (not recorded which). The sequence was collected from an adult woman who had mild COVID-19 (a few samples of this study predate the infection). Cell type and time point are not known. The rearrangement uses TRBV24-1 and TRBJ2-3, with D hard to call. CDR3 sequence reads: CATSDNTLISTDTQYF. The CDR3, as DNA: TGTGCCACCAGTGATAATACCCTCATAAGCACAGATACGCAGTATTTT.